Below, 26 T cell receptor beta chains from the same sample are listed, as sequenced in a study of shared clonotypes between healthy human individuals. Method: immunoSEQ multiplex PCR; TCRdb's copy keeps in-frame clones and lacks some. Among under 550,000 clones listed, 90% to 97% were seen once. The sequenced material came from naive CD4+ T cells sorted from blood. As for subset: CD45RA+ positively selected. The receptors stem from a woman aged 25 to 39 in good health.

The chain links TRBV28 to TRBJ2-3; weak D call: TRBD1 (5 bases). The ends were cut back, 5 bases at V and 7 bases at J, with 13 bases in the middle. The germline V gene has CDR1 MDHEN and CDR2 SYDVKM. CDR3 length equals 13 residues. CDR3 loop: CASSQQAPNTQYF. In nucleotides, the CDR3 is TGTGCCAGCAGTCAACAGGCGCCTAATACGCAGTATTTT.

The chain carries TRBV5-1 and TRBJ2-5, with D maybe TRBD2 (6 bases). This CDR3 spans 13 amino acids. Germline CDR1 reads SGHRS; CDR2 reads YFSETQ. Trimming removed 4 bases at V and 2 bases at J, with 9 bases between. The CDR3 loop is CASSERAQETQYF. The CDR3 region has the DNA TGCGCCAGCAGCGAGCGGGCTCAAGAGACCCAGTACTTC.

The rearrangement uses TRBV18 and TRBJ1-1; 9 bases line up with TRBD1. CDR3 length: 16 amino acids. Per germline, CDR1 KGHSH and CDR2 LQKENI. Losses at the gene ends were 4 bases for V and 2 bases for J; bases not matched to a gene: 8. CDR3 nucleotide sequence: TGTGCCAGCTCACGGGGACAGGGTTGGGAAAACACTGAAGCTTTCTTT. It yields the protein CASSRGQGWENTEAFF.

CDR3 sequence: CSVGPGRFHEQYF. CDR3 in DNA: TGCAGCGTTGGCCCGGGGCGTTTCCACGAGCAGTACTTC. The V and J genes are TRBV29-1 and TRBJ2-7; either TRBD1 or TRBD2 may fit D (5 bases each). Germline V gives CDR1 SQVTM, CDR2 ANQGSEA. V lost 4 bases and J lost 5, with 15 bases in between. This CDR3 region has 13 residues.

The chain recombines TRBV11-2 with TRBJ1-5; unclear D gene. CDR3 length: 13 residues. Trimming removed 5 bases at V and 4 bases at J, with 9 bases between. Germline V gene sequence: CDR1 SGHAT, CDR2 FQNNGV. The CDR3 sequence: CASSLSLNQPQHF. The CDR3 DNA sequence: TGTGCCAGCAGCCTCTCCTTAAATCAGCCCCAGCATTTT.

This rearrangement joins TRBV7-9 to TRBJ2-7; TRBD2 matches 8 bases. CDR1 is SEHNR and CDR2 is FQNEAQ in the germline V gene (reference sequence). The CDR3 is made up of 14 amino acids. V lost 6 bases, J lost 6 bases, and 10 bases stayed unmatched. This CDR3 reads CASRPSSGSPEQYF. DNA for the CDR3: TGTGCCAGCAGACCTTCAAGCGGGAGTCCCGAGCAGTACTTC.

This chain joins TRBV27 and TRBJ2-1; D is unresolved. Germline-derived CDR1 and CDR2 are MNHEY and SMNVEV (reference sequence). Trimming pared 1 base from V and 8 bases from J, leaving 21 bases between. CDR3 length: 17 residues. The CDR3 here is CASSLFSRAEPGHEQFF. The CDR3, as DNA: TGTGCCAGCAGTTTATTCTCCCGGGCGGAACCCGGTCATGAGCAGTTCTTC.

The CDR3 loop is CASSVEGGNQPQHF. CDR3 sequence (DNA): TGTGCCAGTAGTGTCGAGGGAGGCAATCAGCCCCAGCATTTT. The J gene is TRBJ1-5, the V gene TRBV19; D not resolved. Per the germline V gene, CDR1 is LNHDA and CDR2 is SQIVND (reference sequence). This CDR3 is built from 14 residues. Deletions cut 5 bases from V and 2 bases from J, with 10 bases between. The variable domain in full, completed from reference TRBV19 and TRBJ1-5, reads DGGITQSPKYLFRKEGQNVTLSCEQNLNHDAMYWYRQDPGQGLRLIYYSQIVNDFQKGDIAEGYSVSREKKESFPLTVTSAQKNPTAFYLCASSVEGGNQPQHFGDGTRLSIL.

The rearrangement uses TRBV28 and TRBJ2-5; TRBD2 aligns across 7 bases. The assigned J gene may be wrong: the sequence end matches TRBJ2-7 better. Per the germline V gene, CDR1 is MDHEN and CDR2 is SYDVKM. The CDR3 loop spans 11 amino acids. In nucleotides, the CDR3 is TGTGCCAGCAGGCGGGGGAACGAGCAGTACTTC. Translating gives CASRRGNEQYF.

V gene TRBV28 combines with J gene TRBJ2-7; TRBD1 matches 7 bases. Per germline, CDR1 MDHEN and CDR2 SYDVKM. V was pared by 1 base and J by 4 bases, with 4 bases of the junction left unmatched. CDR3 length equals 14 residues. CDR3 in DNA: TGTGCCAGCAGTTTATTGGGGACAGCTTACGAGCAGTACTTC. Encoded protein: CASSLLGTAYEQYF. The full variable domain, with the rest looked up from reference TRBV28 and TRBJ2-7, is DVKVTQSSRYLVKRTGEKVFLECVQDMDHENMFWYRQDPGLGLRLIYFSYDVKMKEKGDIPEGYSVSREKKERFSLILESASTNQTSMYLCASSLLGTAYEQYFGPGTRLTVT.

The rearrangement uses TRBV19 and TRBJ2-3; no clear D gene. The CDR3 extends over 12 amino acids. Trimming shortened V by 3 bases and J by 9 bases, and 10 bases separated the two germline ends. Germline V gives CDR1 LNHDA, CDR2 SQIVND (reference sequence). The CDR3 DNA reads TGTGCCAGTAGTATCGATCAAAGGACGCAGTATTTT. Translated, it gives CASSIDQRTQYF.

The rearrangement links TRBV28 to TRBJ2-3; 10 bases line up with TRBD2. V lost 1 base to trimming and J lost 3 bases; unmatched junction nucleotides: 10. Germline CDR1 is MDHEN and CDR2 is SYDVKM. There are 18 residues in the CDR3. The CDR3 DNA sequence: TGTGCCAGCAGTTTATATAGCGGGGGGATCGAGGGAACAGATACGCAGTATTTT. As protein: CASSLYSGGIEGTDTQYF.

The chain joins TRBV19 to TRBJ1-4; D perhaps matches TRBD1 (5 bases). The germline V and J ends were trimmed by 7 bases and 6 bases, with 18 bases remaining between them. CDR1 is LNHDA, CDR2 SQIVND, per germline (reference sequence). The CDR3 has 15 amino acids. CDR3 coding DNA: TGTGCCAGTAATTTTCAGACAGACAACTATGAAAAACTGTTTTTT. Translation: CASNFQTDNYEKLFF.

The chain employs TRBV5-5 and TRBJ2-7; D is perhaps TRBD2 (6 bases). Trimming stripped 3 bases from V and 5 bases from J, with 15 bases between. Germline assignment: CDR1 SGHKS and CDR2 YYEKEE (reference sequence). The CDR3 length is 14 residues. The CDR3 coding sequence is TGTGCCAGCAGCTGGATGTCGGGAGCGGACGAGCAGTACTTC. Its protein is CASSWMSGADEQYF. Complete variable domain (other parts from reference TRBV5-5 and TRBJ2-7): DAGVTQSPTHLIKTRGQQVTLRCSPISGHKSVSWYQQVLGQGPQFIFQYYEKEERGRGNFPDRFSARQFPNYSSELNVNALLLGDSALYLCASSWMSGADEQYFGPGTRLTVT.

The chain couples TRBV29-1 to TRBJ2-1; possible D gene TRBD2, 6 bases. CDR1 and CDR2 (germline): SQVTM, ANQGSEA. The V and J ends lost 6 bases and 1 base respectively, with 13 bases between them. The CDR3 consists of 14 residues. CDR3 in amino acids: CSVGLAISYNEQFF. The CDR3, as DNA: TGCAGCGTGGGGCTAGCGATATCCTACAATGAGCAGTTCTTC.

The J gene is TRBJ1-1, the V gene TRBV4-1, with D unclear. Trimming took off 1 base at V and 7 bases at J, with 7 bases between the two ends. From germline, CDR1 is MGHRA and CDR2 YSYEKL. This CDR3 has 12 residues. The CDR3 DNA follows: TGCGCCAGCAGCCAAGGTCCGGATGAAGCTTTCTTT. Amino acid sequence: CASSQGPDEAFF.

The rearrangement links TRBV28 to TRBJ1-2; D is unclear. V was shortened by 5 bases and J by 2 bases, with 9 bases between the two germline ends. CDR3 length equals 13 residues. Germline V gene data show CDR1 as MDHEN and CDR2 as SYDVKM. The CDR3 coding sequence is TGTGCCAGCAGTCGCAACTTAAACTATGGCTACACCTTC. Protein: CASSRNLNYGYTF.

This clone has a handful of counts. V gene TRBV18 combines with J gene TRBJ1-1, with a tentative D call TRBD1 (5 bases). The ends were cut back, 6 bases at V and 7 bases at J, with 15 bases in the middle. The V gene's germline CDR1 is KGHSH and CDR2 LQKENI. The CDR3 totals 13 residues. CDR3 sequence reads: CASSTTSQGEAFF. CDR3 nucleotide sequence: TGTGCCAGCTCCACCACATCCCAGGGTGAAGCTTTCTTT.

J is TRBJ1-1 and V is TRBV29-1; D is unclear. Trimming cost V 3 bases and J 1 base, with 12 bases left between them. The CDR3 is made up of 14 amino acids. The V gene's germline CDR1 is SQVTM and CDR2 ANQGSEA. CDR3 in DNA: TGCAGCGTTGAGGGTCGGCAGCAGAACACTGAAGCTTTCTTT. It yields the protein CSVEGRQQNTEAFF.

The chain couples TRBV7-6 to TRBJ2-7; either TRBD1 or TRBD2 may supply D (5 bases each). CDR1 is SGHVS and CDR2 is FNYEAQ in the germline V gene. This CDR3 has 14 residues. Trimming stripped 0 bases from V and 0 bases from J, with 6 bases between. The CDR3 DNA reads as TGTGCCAGCAGCTTAGCGGGACCCTCCTACGAGCAGTACTTC. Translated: CASSLAGPSYEQYF. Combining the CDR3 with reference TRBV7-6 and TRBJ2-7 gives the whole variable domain GAGVSQSPRYKVTKRGQDVALRCDPISGHVSLYWYRQALGQGPEFLTYFNYEAQQDKSGLPNDRFSAERPEGSISTLTIQRTEQRDSAMYRCASSLAGPSYEQYFGPGTRLTVT.

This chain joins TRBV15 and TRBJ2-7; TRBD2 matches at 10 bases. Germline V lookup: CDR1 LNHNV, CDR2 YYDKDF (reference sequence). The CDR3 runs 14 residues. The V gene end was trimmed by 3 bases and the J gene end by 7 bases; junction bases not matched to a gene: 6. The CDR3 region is CATSSLAGVREQYF. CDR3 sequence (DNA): TGTGCCACCAGCAGTCTAGCGGGAGTTCGGGAGCAGTACTTC.

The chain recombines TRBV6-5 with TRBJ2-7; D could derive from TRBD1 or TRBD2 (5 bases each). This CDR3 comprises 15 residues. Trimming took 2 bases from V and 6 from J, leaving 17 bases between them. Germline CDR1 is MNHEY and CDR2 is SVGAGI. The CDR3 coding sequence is TGTGCCAGCAGTTACGCCGGGACGCACTATAGCGAGCAGTACTTC. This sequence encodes CASSYAGTHYSEQYF.

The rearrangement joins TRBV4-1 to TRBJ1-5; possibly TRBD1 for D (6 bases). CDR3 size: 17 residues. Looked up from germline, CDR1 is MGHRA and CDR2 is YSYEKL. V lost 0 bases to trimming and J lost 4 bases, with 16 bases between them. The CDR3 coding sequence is TGCGCCAGCAGCCAAGAGATATTAGGGGGGTTAAATCAGCCCCAGCATTTT. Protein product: CASSQEILGGLNQPQHF.

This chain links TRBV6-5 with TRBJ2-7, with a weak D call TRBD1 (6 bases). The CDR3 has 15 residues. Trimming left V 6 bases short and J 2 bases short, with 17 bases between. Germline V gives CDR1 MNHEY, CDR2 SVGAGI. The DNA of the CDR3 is TGTGCCAGCAGCCCCCCCGGGACAACCACCTACGAGCAGTACTTC. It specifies CASSPPGTTTYEQYF.

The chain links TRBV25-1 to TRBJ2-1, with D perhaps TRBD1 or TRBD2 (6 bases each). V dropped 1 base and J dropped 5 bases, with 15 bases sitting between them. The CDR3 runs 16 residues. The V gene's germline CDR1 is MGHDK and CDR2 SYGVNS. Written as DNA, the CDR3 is TGTGCCAGCAGTGAATGGGGGGCTAGCGTACACAATGAGCAGTTCTTC. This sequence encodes CASSEWGASVHNEQFF.

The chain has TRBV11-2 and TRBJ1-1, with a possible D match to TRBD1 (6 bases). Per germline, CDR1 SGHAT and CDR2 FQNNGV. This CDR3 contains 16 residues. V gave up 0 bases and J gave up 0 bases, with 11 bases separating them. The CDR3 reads CASSLDWGPMNTEAFF. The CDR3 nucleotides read TGTGCCAGCAGCTTAGACTGGGGGCCGATGAACACTGAAGCTTTCTTT. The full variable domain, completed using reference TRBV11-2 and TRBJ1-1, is EAGVAQSPRYKIIEKRQSVAFWCNPISGHATLYWYQQILGQGPKLLIQFQNNGVVDDSQLPKDRFSAERLKGVDSTLKIQPAKLEDSAVYLCASSLDWGPMNTEAFFGQGTRLTVV.